These T cell receptor beta chains were read from a single sample in a study of CD8 T cells in ankylosing spondylitis. From the 5' RACE reads, TCRdb called clonotypes with MiXCR, one entry per CDR3 protein. The table lists about 89,000 distinct CDR3 sequences, more than 25% of them singletons. Material for sequencing was blood, either unsorted or a sorted T cell fraction (not recorded which). All receptors derive from a male donor with ankylosing spondylitis or in good health (not recorded which). CDR3s include the opening cysteine and the closing phenylalanine or tryptophan. Fields, in order: J gene, D gene, clone size, V gene, CDR3 protein, CDR3 DNA. A D gene is named only where the DNA matches it firmly. Some rows mark clone size as missing; the rest say once, few, many or name a class of expanded clone.

J gene: TRBJ2-1; D gene: TRBD2; clone size: few; V gene: TRBV20-1; CDR3 protein: CSASPGLGDNEQFF; CDR3 DNA: TGCAGTGCTAGCCCCGGACTAGGGGACAATGAGCAGTTCTTC
J gene: TRBJ1-4; D gene: NA; clone size: NA; V gene: TRBV7-2; CDR3 protein: CASSSVGATNEKLFF; CDR3 DNA: TGTGCCAGCAGCTCGGTCGGGGCAACTAATGAAAAACTGTTTTTT
J gene: TRBJ2-5; D gene: NA; clone size: NA; V gene: TRBV28; CDR3 protein: CASSLWTQGGETQYF; CDR3 DNA: TGTGCCAGCAGTTTATGGACTCAGGGGGGAGAGACCCAGTACTTC
J gene: TRBJ2-5; D gene: NA; clone size: many; V gene: TRBV20-1; CDR3 protein: CSARIDGSGETQYF; CDR3 DNA: TGCAGTGCTAGAATTGACGGGTCGGGGGAGACCCAGTACTTC
J gene: TRBJ2-7; D gene: TRBD2; clone size: NA; V gene: TRBV5-6; CDR3 protein: CASSLARPAGALYEQYF; CDR3 DNA: TGTGCCAGCAGCTTGGCCCGGCCTGCGGGAGCTCTCTACGAGCAGTACTTC
J gene: TRBJ1-2; D gene: NA; clone size: few; V gene: TRBV27; CDR3 protein: CASSLLALRRHYGYTF; CDR3 DNA: TGTGCCAGCAGTTTATTGGCCCTCCGGCGGCACTATGGCTACACCTTC
J gene: TRBJ1-1; D gene: TRBD1; clone size: NA; V gene: TRBV7-9; CDR3 protein: CASSPTGGGNTEAFF; CDR3 DNA: TGTGCCAGCAGTCCTACAGGGGGCGGCAACACTGAAGCTTTCTTT
J gene: TRBJ2-3; D gene: TRBD2; clone size: few; V gene: TRBV5-1; CDR3 protein: CASSLGARTSRTQYF; CDR3 DNA: TGCGCCAGCAGCTTGGGGGCCCGGACTAGTAGAACGCAGTATTTT
J gene: TRBJ1-2; D gene: TRBD1; clone size: NA; V gene: TRBV15; CDR3 protein: CATSSQGGPNYGYTF; CDR3 DNA: TGTGCCACCAGCAGTCAGGGGGGACCTAACTATGGCTACACCTTC
J gene: TRBJ2-1; D gene: NA; clone size: few; V gene: TRBV6-5; CDR3 protein: CASSWAALGDEQFF; CDR3 DNA: TGTGCCAGCAGTTGGGCAGCCCTCGGGGATGAGCAGTTCTTC
J gene: TRBJ2-3; D gene: TRBD1; clone size: NA; V gene: TRBV6-1; CDR3 protein: CASRRGPDTQYF; CDR3 DNA: TGTGCCAGCAGGAGGGGGCCGGATACGCAGTATTTT
J gene: TRBJ1-2; D gene: NA; clone size: NA; V gene: TRBV15; CDR3 protein: CATSRDAGNYGYTF; CDR3 DNA: TGTGCCACCAGCAGAGATGCCGGGAACTATGGCTACACCTTC
J gene: TRBJ2-7; D gene: TRBD2; clone size: NA; V gene: TRBV20-1; CDR3 protein: CSATPILAGGTYEQYF; CDR3 DNA: TGCAGTGCTACGCCAATTCTAGCGGGAGGGACCTACGAGCAGTACTTC
J gene: TRBJ1-2; D gene: TRBD1; clone size: NA; V gene: TRBV6-1; CDR3 protein: CASSEGQGTNYGYTF; CDR3 DNA: TGTGCCAGCAGTGAAGGACAGGGGACTAACTATGGCTACACCTTC
J gene: TRBJ1-2; D gene: TRBD1; clone size: few; V gene: TRBV18; CDR3 protein: CASSPPSTGVYGYTF; CDR3 DNA: TGTGCCAGCTCACCGCCGTCGACAGGGGTCTATGGCTACACCTTC
J gene: TRBJ2-7; D gene: NA; clone size: NA; V gene: TRBV2; CDR3 protein: CASSLYFSGMIEQYF; CDR3 DNA: TGTGCCAGCAGCCTATATTTTAGCGGCATGATCGAGCAGTACTTC
J gene: TRBJ2-3; D gene: NA; clone size: NA; V gene: TRBV5-1; CDR3 protein: CASSLGTLTDTQYF; CDR3 DNA: TGCGCCAGCAGCTTGGGGACATTGACAGATACGCAGTATTTT
J gene: TRBJ2-5; D gene: NA; clone size: NA; V gene: TRBV18; CDR3 protein: CASSPPRGESQETQYF; CDR3 DNA: TGTGCCAGCTCACCTCCCCGGGGAGAGAGCCAAGAGACCCAGTACTTC
J gene: TRBJ1-5; D gene: NA; clone size: NA; V gene: TRBV20-1; CDR3 protein: CSALPGSDSNQPQHF; CDR3 DNA: TGCAGTGCCCTACCGGGGTCGGATAGCAATCAGCCCCAGCATTTT
J gene: TRBJ1-1; D gene: NA; clone size: few; V gene: TRBV5-1; CDR3 protein: CASSLVEGNSEAFF; CDR3 DNA: TGCGCCAGCAGCTTGGTAGAAGGGAACTCTGAAGCTTTCTTT
J gene: TRBJ1-6; D gene: TRBD1; clone size: few; V gene: TRBV20-1; CDR3 protein: CSADPVLATGDDSPLHF; CDR3 DNA: TGCAGTGCCGACCCGGTATTGGCGACAGGGGATGATTCACCCCTCCACTTT
J gene: TRBJ2-3; D gene: TRBD1; clone size: NA; V gene: TRBV5-4; CDR3 protein: CASSQGADTDTQYF; CDR3 DNA: TGTGCCAGCAGCCAGGGGGCGGACACAGATACGCAGTATTTT
J gene: TRBJ1-3; D gene: NA; clone size: NA; V gene: TRBV7-2; CDR3 protein: CASSLGGSSGNTIYF; CDR3 DNA: TGTGCCAGCAGCTTAGGAGGGAGCTCTGGAAACACCATATATTTT
J gene: TRBJ2-3; D gene: NA; clone size: few; V gene: TRBV12-3/TRBV12-4; CDR3 protein: CASTWTGNTQYF; CDR3 DNA: TGTGCCAGCACCTGGACCGGGAATACGCAGTATTTT
J gene: TRBJ2-1; D gene: NA; clone size: NA; V gene: TRBV7-9; CDR3 protein: CASSLWGGTGYNEQFF; CDR3 DNA: TGTGCCAGCAGCTTATGGGGGGGGACAGGCTACAATGAGCAGTTCTTC
J gene: TRBJ1-3; D gene: NA; clone size: NA; V gene: TRBV20-1; CDR3 protein: CSARSRSGNTIYF; CDR3 DNA: TGCAGTGCCCGCTCCAGGTCTGGAAACACCATATATTTT
J gene: TRBJ1-1; D gene: NA; clone size: few; V gene: TRBV29-1; CDR3 protein: CSVEDQMAGRLGEAFF; CDR3 DNA: TGCAGCGTTGAAGATCAGATGGCAGGGCGGTTGGGTGAAGCTTTCTTT
J gene: TRBJ2-3; D gene: NA; clone size: NA; V gene: TRBV9; CDR3 protein: CASSGFGQLTDTQYF; CDR3 DNA: TGTGCCAGCAGCGGATTCGGGCAGCTGACAGATACGCAGTATTTT
J gene: TRBJ2-1; D gene: NA; clone size: few; V gene: TRBV19; CDR3 protein: CASKAGSYNEQFF; CDR3 DNA: TGTGCCAGTAAAGCTGGCTCCTACAATGAGCAGTTCTTC
J gene: TRBJ2-1; D gene: NA; clone size: few; V gene: TRBV5-1; CDR3 protein: CASSPRGFPYNEQFF; CDR3 DNA: TGCGCCAGCAGCCCAAGAGGATTTCCCTACAATGAGCAGTTCTTC
J gene: TRBJ2-5; D gene: NA; clone size: few; V gene: TRBV5-5; CDR3 protein: CASSWNQQVVRGTQYF; CDR3 DNA: TGTGCCAGCAGCTGGAACCAACAGGTCGTCCGTGGGACCCAGTACTTC
J gene: TRBJ2-7; D gene: NA; clone size: few; V gene: TRBV4-2; CDR3 protein: CASSQNSYEQYF; CDR3 DNA: TGTGCCAGCAGCCAGAATTCCTACGAGCAGTACTTC
J gene: TRBJ1-1; D gene: NA; clone size: NA; V gene: TRBV5-1; CDR3 protein: CASSLAVPENTEAFF; CDR3 DNA: TGCGCCAGCAGCTTGGCCGTTCCGGAGAACACTGAAGCTTTCTTT
J gene: TRBJ2-5; D gene: NA; clone size: NA; V gene: TRBV3-1; CDR3 protein: CASSQVLGRSVGRETQYF; CDR3 DNA: TGTGCCAGCAGCCAAGTCTTGGGTAGAAGCGTGGGGAGAGAGACCCAGTACTTC
J gene: TRBJ2-1; D gene: NA; clone size: NA; V gene: TRBV15; CDR3 protein: CATSRTAGFYYNEQFF; CDR3 DNA: TGTGCCACCAGCAGAACCGCGGGATTCTATTACAATGAGCAGTTCTTC
J gene: TRBJ2-5; D gene: NA; clone size: few; V gene: TRBV24-1; CDR3 protein: CATSDPGWRETQYF; CDR3 DNA: TGTGCCACCAGTGACCCCGGATGGCGGGAGACCCAGTACTTC
J gene: TRBJ2-5; D gene: NA; clone size: few; V gene: TRBV6-5; CDR3 protein: CASSYESTQETQYF; CDR3 DNA: TGTGCCAGCAGTTACGAGTCCACTCAAGAGACCCAGTACTTC
J gene: TRBJ2-7; D gene: NA; clone size: many; V gene: TRBV20-1; CDR3 protein: CSARDLFSASSYEQYF; CDR3 DNA: TGCAGTGCTAGAGATCTTTTTAGCGCCAGCTCCTACGAGCAGTACTTC
J gene: TRBJ2-1; D gene: NA; clone size: few; V gene: TRBV6-5; CDR3 protein: CASSYKSVGGNEQFF; CDR3 DNA: TGTGCCAGCAGTTACAAGTCGGTAGGGGGGAATGAGCAGTTCTTC
J gene: TRBJ1-2; D gene: NA; clone size: few; V gene: TRBV7-2; CDR3 protein: CASSLSGSYYGYTF; CDR3 DNA: TGTGCCAGCAGCTTATCAGGCAGCTACTATGGCTACACCTTC
J gene: TRBJ1-3; D gene: NA; clone size: NA; V gene: TRBV5-6; CDR3 protein: CASSSTRHGNTIYF; CDR3 DNA: TGTGCCAGCAGCTCTACAAGACACGGAAACACCATATATTTT
J gene: TRBJ2-7; D gene: NA; clone size: NA; V gene: TRBV6-1; CDR3 protein: CASKRQKTGDEQYF; CDR3 DNA: TGTGCCAGCAAGCGACAGAAAACGGGGGACGAGCAGTACTTC
J gene: TRBJ1-2; D gene: TRBD1; clone size: few; V gene: TRBV6-1; CDR3 protein: CASRNPGQLYGYTF; CDR3 DNA: TGTGCCAGCAGGAACCCGGGACAGCTATATGGCTACACCTTC
J gene: TRBJ2-7; D gene: NA; clone size: few; V gene: TRBV5-1; CDR3 protein: CASSLLSLGSNEQYF; CDR3 DNA: TGCGCCAGCAGCTTATTGTCATTGGGTAGCAACGAGCAGTACTTC
J gene: TRBJ2-1; D gene: NA; clone size: NA; V gene: TRBV20-1; CDR3 protein: CSARDLRRGNEQFF; CDR3 DNA: TGCAGTGCTAGAGATCTCCGCAGGGGCAATGAGCAGTTCTTC
J gene: TRBJ2-1; D gene: TRBD1; clone size: few; V gene: TRBV24-1; CDR3 protein: CATSDLLKGQGGNEQFF; CDR3 DNA: TGTGCCACCAGTGATTTGCTGAAGGGACAGGGAGGGAATGAGCAGTTCTTC
J gene: TRBJ1-6; D gene: NA; clone size: NA; V gene: TRBV5-1; CDR3 protein: CASSLGSGVDNSPLHF; CDR3 DNA: TGCGCCAGCAGCTTGGGATCGGGGGTAGATAATTCACCCCTCCACTTC
J gene: TRBJ1-1; D gene: NA; clone size: few; V gene: TRBV3-1; CDR3 protein: CASSQHDSSTAFF; CDR3 DNA: TGTGCCAGCAGCCAACATGACTCCTCGACGGCTTTCTTT
J gene: TRBJ2-7; D gene: TRBD2; clone size: NA; V gene: TRBV20-1; CDR3 protein: CSALAASSYEQYF; CDR3 DNA: TGCAGTGCCCTAGCGGCGAGCTCCTACGAGCAGTACTTC
J gene: TRBJ2-7; D gene: NA; clone size: NA; V gene: TRBV20-1; CDR3 protein: CSARDSQGVYEQYF; CDR3 DNA: TGCAGTGCTAGAGATTCTCAGGGAGTTTACGAGCAGTACTTC
J gene: TRBJ1-2; D gene: NA; clone size: NA; V gene: TRBV3-1; CDR3 protein: CASSQDRGGYGYTF; CDR3 DNA: TGTGCCAGCAGCCAAGATCGGGGGGGCTATGGCTACACCTTC
J gene: TRBJ2-3; D gene: TRBD2; clone size: NA; V gene: TRBV11-2; CDR3 protein: CASSRSGGARTDTQYF; CDR3 DNA: TGTGCCAGCAGCCGGAGCGGGGGGGCCCGCACAGATACGCAGTATTTT